The 21 T cell receptor beta chains in this list originate from one sample, sequenced in a study of T cells in Graves' hyperthyroidism and ophthalmopathy. TCR beta CDR3 regions were amplified from RNA transcripts. The TCR CDR3 first-round RT-PCR relied on the HTBI primer set. TCRdb analysed the multiplex PCR reads with MiXCR anew, one entry per CDR3 protein. The sample includes a few hundred thousand distinct CDR3 sequences, roughly 18% seen only once; the top ten take under 55%. The sequenced material came from blood. The receptor source for this set is a woman in her fifties or sixties with Graves' hyperthyroidism.

The chain uses TRBV20-1 and TRBJ2-7; no clear D gene. V was shortened by 1 base and J by 3 bases, with 7 bases between the two germline ends. CDR1 is DFQATT and CDR2 is SNEGSKA in the germline V gene (reference sequence). The length of the CDR3 is 12 residues. CDR3 loop: CSARGRSYEQYF. DNA for the CDR3: TGCAGTGCTAGAGGCAGGAGCTACGAGCAGTACTTC.

This clonotype was recorded at least ten times. The chain is built from TRBV6-5 and TRBJ1-6, with unresolved D. The length of the CDR3 is 13 residues. V was clipped by 0 bases and J by 7 bases, with 4 bases between them. Per germline, CDR1 MNHEY and CDR2 SVGAGI. The CDR3 nucleotides read TGTGCCAGCAGTTACTCATTAAATTCACCCCTCCACTTT. Encoded protein: CASSYSLNSPLHF.

The chain recombines TRBV10-3 with TRBJ1-4; D gene ambiguous. Germline V lookup: CDR1 ENHRY, CDR2 SYGVKD. Trimming left V 3 bases short and J 4 bases short, with 9 bases between. The CDR3 is 14 residues long. CDR3 sequence reads: CAISDSKDNEKLFF. CDR3 bases: TGTGCCATCAGTGACAGCAAAGATAATGAAAAACTGTTTTTT.

This clonotype was seen ten or more times. This chain links TRBV11-2 with TRBJ2-7, with 9 positions matching TRBD2. J was trimmed by 4 bases and V by 2 bases; bases with no gene match: 9. Per the germline V gene, CDR1 is SGHAT and CDR2 is FQNNGV. There are 16 residues in the CDR3. The CDR3 sequence is CASSLFASGTIYEQYV. CDR3 coding DNA: TGTGCCAGCAGCTTATTCGCTAGCGGGACAATATACGAGCAGTACGTC.

This clonotype has just a few counts. The V call is TRBV2, the J call TRBJ2-2, with D uncertain. The CDR3 is made up of 12 amino acids. Trimming pared 1 base from V and 6 bases from J, leaving 3 bases between. From germline, CDR1 is SNHLY and CDR2 FYNNEI. The CDR3 reads CASSEGPGELFF. As DNA, the CDR3 is TGTGCCAGCAGTGAAGGTCCCGGGGAGCTGTTTTTT. The full variable domain, with the rest looked up from reference TRBV2 and TRBJ2-2, is EPEVTQTPSHQVTQMGQEVILRCVPISNHLYFYWYRQILGQKVEFLVSFYNNEISEKSEIFDDQFSVERPDGSNFTLKIRSTKLEDSAMYFCASSEGPGELFFGEGSRLTVL.

A note on this clonotype: With a much larger clone just one base away, this may be a read error. The chain carries TRBV6-1 and TRBJ2-1, with D hard to call. V shed 7 bases and J shed 0 bases, with 16 bases lying between them. This CDR3 has 16 residues. Germline V CDR1 and CDR2: MNHNS, SASEGT. The CDR3 DNA sequence: TGTGCCAGCACAAGACGCCTTTCAAGCTCCTACAATGAGCAGTTCTTC. Translated, it gives CASTRRLSSSYNEQFF.

V usage is TRBV6-1 and J usage is TRBJ2-1, with D unresolved. V gave up 4 bases and J gave up 8 bases, with 21 bases separating them. CDR3 length equals 16 residues. Germline assignment: CDR1 MNHNS and CDR2 SASEGT. The CDR3 protein is CASSGLSLPPRDEQFF. The CDR3 coding sequence is TGTGCCAGCAGTGGACTCTCCCTCCCCCCACGGGATGAGCAGTTCTTC.

This clonotype has more than one count but fewer than ten. The chain has TRBV18 and TRBJ1-4; possibly TRBD1 for D (5 bases). Germline V gene sequence: CDR1 KGHSH, CDR2 LQKENI. V was pared by 3 bases and J by 5 bases, with 13 bases between. This CDR3 comprises 15 residues. CDR3 in DNA: TGTGCCAGCTCACCGGTGACAGTTTTGAATGAAAAACTGTTTTTT. Translated: CASSPVTVLNEKLFF.

This clonotype was counted many times. CDR3 region: CASSDSGFRNYGYTF. The CDR3 DNA reads TGTGCCAGCAGTGACAGCGGGTTTAGGAACTATGGCTACACCTTC. This rearrangement joins TRBV2 to TRBJ1-2; D remains unclear. The CDR3 runs to 15 residues. V lost 3 bases, J lost 2 bases, and 13 bases lay in between. The germline V gene encodes CDR1 SNHLY and CDR2 FYNNEI.

This sequence joins TRBV30 and TRBJ1-5, with D perhaps TRBD1 (6 bases). Trimming pared 1 base from V and 6 bases from J, leaving 10 bases between. The CDR3 consists of 13 residues. Looked up from germline, CDR1 is GTSNPN and CDR2 is SVGIG (reference sequence). This CDR3 reads CAWSGDNLQPQHF. Here the CDR3 DNA reads TGTGCCTGGAGTGGGGACAACCTTCAGCCCCAGCATTTT.

This clonotype was seen many times. The rearrangement joins TRBV5-8 to TRBJ2-1; D is uncertain. Germline V gene lookup returns CDR1 SGHTS and CDR2 YDEGEE. Trimming removed 4 bases at V and 6 bases at J, with 11 bases between. This CDR3 is built from 13 residues. The CDR3, as DNA: TGTGCCAGCAGCCCCGCACCGGGCAATGAGCAGTTCTTC. This sequence encodes CASSPAPGNEQFF.

The table lists this clonotype with many counts. The chain couples TRBV20-1 to TRBJ1-1; a possible D gene is TRBD1 (5 bases). From germline, CDR1 is DFQATT and CDR2 SNEGSKA (reference sequence). V was clipped by 6 bases and J by 1 base, with 15 bases between them. The CDR3 sequence is 14 residues long. CDR3 in amino acids: CSAKQGSPNTEAFF. The DNA of the CDR3 is TGCAGTGCAAAGCAGGGTTCGCCGAACACTGAAGCTTTCTTT.

This clonotype was detected many times. J is TRBJ2-4 and V is TRBV29-1, with D possibly matching TRBD1 (6 bases). Germline CDR1 is SQVTM and CDR2 is ANQGSEA. This CDR3 region has 13 residues. With 1 base removed from V and 8 bases from J, the gap between germline ends came to 12 bases. The CDR3: CSVEGGPGDIQYF. The CDR3 nucleotides read TGCAGCGTTGAAGGGGGGCCAGGGGACATTCAGTACTTC.

The rearrangement links TRBV5-4 to TRBJ2-1, with 7 bases that match TRBD2. V trimming: 7 bases; J trimming: 0 bases; junction bases outside the gene matches: 4. This CDR3 contains 14 residues. Germline CDR1 SGHNT, CDR2 YYREEE (reference sequence). CDR3 DNA: TGTGCCAGCGCGGCTAGCGGCTCCTACAATGAGCAGTTCTTC. Translating gives CASAASGSYNEQFF.

This clonotype was detected a few times. This sequence joins TRBV6-1 and TRBJ1-1; no firm D call. The V gene lost 2 bases and the J gene lost 0 bases, with 10 bases spanning the gap. Germline values: CDR1 MNHNS, CDR2 SASEGT. The CDR3 sequence is 15 residues long. The CDR3 protein is CASSEQGYMNTEAFF. CDR3 nucleotides: TGTGCCAGCAGTGAACAAGGGTACATGAACACTGAAGCTTTCTTT.

The table lists this clonotype with many counts. The J gene is TRBJ1-1, the V gene TRBV18, with 7 positions matching TRBD1. The germline V gene has CDR1 KGHSH and CDR2 LQKENI. Germline trimming cut 3 bases from V and 4 bases from J; bases unmatched to any gene: 5. The CDR3 is 14 residues long. The chain's CDR3 is CASSPMTGPTEAFF. The DNA for the CDR3 is TGTGCCAGCTCACCCATGACAGGGCCCACTGAAGCTTTCTTT.

This clonotype was counted only a few times. The chain joins TRBV12-3 or TRBV12-4 to TRBJ1-4; D call uncertain. V shed 7 bases and J shed 5 bases, with 14 bases lying between them. The CDR3 runs 14 residues. The CDR3 spells CASTRTEGNEKLFF. In DNA, the CDR3 is TGTGCCAGCACCAGGACGGAAGGGAATGAAAAACTGTTTTTT.

This clonotype appeared many times. The chain has TRBV7-2 and TRBJ2-3, with 13 bases identical to TRBD2. CDR1 is SGHTA and CDR2 is FQGNSA in the germline V gene. The CDR3 contains 13 residues. V was clipped by 6 bases and J by 6 bases; unmatched bases: 0. The CDR3 region has the DNA TGTGCCAGCAGACTAGCGGGGGGGGATACGCAGTATTTT. Protein sequence: CASRLAGGDTQYF.

This clonotype was counted at least ten times. The chain has TRBV11-2 and TRBJ2-5; D may be TRBD2 (6 bases). V lost 6 bases, J lost 4 bases, and 9 bases lay in between. The CDR3 spans 12 residues. Germline V gives CDR1 SGHAT, CDR2 FQNNGV. The CDR3 DNA is TGTGCCAGCAGAAGGGACTTAGAGACCCAGTACTTC. Its protein product is CASRRDLETQYF.

V and J are TRBV19 and TRBJ2-7; no clear D gene. V lost 6 bases, J lost 5 bases, and 11 bases lay in between. The CDR3 loop spans 12 amino acids. In germline, CDR1 is LNHDA, CDR2 SQIVND (reference sequence). CDR3 coding DNA: TGTGCCAGTAGCCGCGGTCGGGACGAGCAGTACTTC. As protein: CASSRGRDEQYF.

This clonotype was seen ten or more times. This rearrangement joins TRBV11-2 to TRBJ1-2, with D uncertain. The V and J ends lost 4 bases and 7 bases respectively, with 7 bases between them. Germline V gene sequence: CDR1 SGHAT, CDR2 FQNNGV. The CDR3 is 11 residues long. CDR3: CASSYGVGYTF. In DNA, the CDR3 is TGTGCCAGCAGCTATGGAGTTGGCTACACCTTC.